The rows below give T cell receptor beta chains drawn from one sample of a study of shared clonotypes between healthy human individuals. TCRdb keeps only in-frame clones here, not all; method: immunoSEQ multiplex PCR. This table has around 750,000 clones, around two thirds appearing once. Sequencing input: memory CD4+ T cells sorted from blood. These receptors originate from a woman aged 25-40 years in good health. Both conserved end residues are part of each CDR3. The order of the fields is V gene, D gene, J gene, CDR3 protein. D genes are given only for firm matches.

V: TRBV7-9
D: TRBD1
J: TRBJ2-2
CDR3: CASSFGQGDTGELFF

V: TRBV29-1
D: .
J: TRBJ1-1
CDR3: CSGSSSVSEAFF

V: TRBV28
D: .
J: TRBJ1-2
CDR3: CASTGRQPGYTF

V: TRBV18
D: .
J: TRBJ1-2
CDR3: CASSEGFSYGYTF

V: TRBV11-2
D: TRBD2
J: TRBJ2-1
CDR3: CASIPAGSGRGEQFF

V: TRBV19
D: TRBD2
J: TRBJ2-2
CDR3: CASSNAGAGELFF

V: TRBV19
D: TRBD1
J: TRBJ2-7
CDR3: CASRTQGEGYEQYF

V: TRBV7-6
D: .
J: TRBJ2-7
CDR3: CASSLGTGIAYEQYF

V: TRBV28
D: .
J: TRBJ2-1
CDR3: CASSFITGRNEQFF

V: TRBV27
D: .
J: TRBJ2-1
CDR3: CASSLGRPSYNEQFF

V: TRBV7-3
D: .
J: TRBJ2-2
CDR3: CASSRGQHTGELFF

V: TRBV20-1
D: .
J: TRBJ2-4
CDR3: CSLLLKNIQYF

V: TRBV9
D: .
J: TRBJ1-2
CDR3: CASSVDLSGGYTF

V: TRBV28
D: .
J: TRBJ1-2
CDR3: CASSNTRGWYGYTF

V: TRBV6-5
D: .
J: TRBJ2-2
CDR3: CASSYSPAHTGELFF

V: TRBV28
D: .
J: TRBJ2-3
CDR3: CASSDSTTDTQYF

V: TRBV30
D: .
J: TRBJ1-5
CDR3: CAWGDGRTQHF

V: TRBV28
D: .
J: TRBJ1-5
CDR3: CASSLRGLYSNQPQHF

V: TRBV5-8
D: .
J: TRBJ2-1
CDR3: CASRLGRGAYNEQFF

V: TRBV18
D: .
J: TRBJ1-1
CDR3: CASSPSSVNTEAFF

V: TRBV6-1
D: .
J: TRBJ1-1
CDR3: CASSVDTPSTEAFF

V: TRBV30
D: TRBD2
J: TRBJ2-1
CDR3: CAWSSGTSRYNEQFF

V: TRBV7-6
D: .
J: TRBJ2-1
CDR3: CASSSTPGTRTYNEQFF

V: TRBV5-1
D: .
J: TRBJ2-1
CDR3: CASSLASGNEQFF

V: TRBV5-1
D: .
J: TRBJ2-1
CDR3: CASSQGDFASRVYNEQFF

V: TRBV2
D: .
J: TRBJ2-2
CDR3: CASSEAQAFGGWTGELFF

V: TRBV29-1
D: .
J: TRBJ2-7
CDR3: CSVEDTVTYEQYF

V: TRBV27
D: .
J: TRBJ2-5
CDR3: CASSYSGTQETQYF

V: TRBV7-9
D: TRBD1
J: TRBJ2-7
CDR3: CASSPGQGSLEQYF

V: TRBV6-5
D: .
J: TRBJ1-1
CDR3: CASSYPGNTEAFF

V: TRBV7-9
D: TRBD2
J: TRBJ2-2
CDR3: CASSPSGRRTGELFF

V: TRBV5-8
D: .
J: TRBJ2-7
CDR3: CASSLARGTFFRGQYF